These T cell receptor beta chains were read from a single sample in a study of blood T cell repertoires in COVID-19. The assay was immunoSEQ multiplex PCR, and TCRdb's table has in-frame clones only and misses some. The data contain hundreds of thousands of clones, more than 65% of them singletons. The source material was peripheral blood. The origin of the receptors is a woman at least 80 years old with acute or convalescent COVID-19. Both conserved end residues are part of each CDR3. A D gene is named only where the DNA matches it firmly. Only some rows state a clone size, as once, few, many or a class for expanded clones.

TRBV11-3	-	TRBJ1-1	once	CASSLDRANTEAFF	TGTGCCAGCAGCTTAGACAGGGCGAACACTGAAGCTTTCTTT
TRBV28	-	TRBJ2-7	-	CASSSPLGLSYEQYF	TGTGCCAGCAGCTCCCCTTTGGGACTCTCCTACGAGCAGTACTTC
TRBV6-5	-	TRBJ1-1	-	CASSQSRVRTEAFF	TGTGCCAGCAGTCAAAGCAGGGTACGGACTGAAGCTTTCTTT
TRBV3-1/TRBV3-2	TRBD2	TRBJ2-1	-	CASSPDSGGWNEQFF	TGTGCCAGCAGCCCCGATAGCGGGGGTTGGAATGAGCAGTTCTTC
TRBV11-2	-	TRBJ2-2	-	CASSLVSGSTGELFF	TGTGCCAGCAGCTTAGTTTCAGGTTCAACCGGGGAGCTGTTTTTT
TRBV7-8	-	TRBJ1-5	-	CASSFRGSNQPQHF	TGTGCCAGCAGCTTTCGAGGTAGCAATCAGCCCCAGCATTTT
TRBV12-3/TRBV12-4	-	TRBJ1-1	-	CASSLRQEEAFF	TGTGCCAGCAGTTTAAGGCAGGAAGAAGCTTTCTTT
TRBV4-2	-	TRBJ1-2	-	CASSQDRGVGYGYTF	TGTGCCAGCAGCCAAGATCGGGGGGTGGGCTATGGCTACACCTTC
TRBV12-3/TRBV12-4	-	TRBJ1-1	-	CASSSDRTEAFF	TGTGCCAGCAGTTCCGACAGGACTGAAGCTTTCTTT
TRBV30	-	TRBJ1-4	few	CAWSPLPGESFNEKLFF	TGTGCCTGGAGTCCCCTCCCGGGGGAGTCATTTAATGAAAAACTGTTTTTT
TRBV20-1	-	TRBJ2-1	-	CSASDGRSTDEQFF	TGCAGTGCTAGTGACGGGAGATCCACCGATGAGCAGTTCTTC
TRBV11-3	TRBD2	TRBJ2-1	few	CASSLGTSGVYNEQFF	TGTGCCAGCAGCTTAGGGACTAGCGGGGTCTACAATGAGCAGTTCTTC
TRBV5-1	TRBD2	TRBJ2-5	once	CASCPSGGAGETQYF	TGCGCCAGCTGCCCTAGCGGGGGGGCCGGGGAGACCCAGTACTTC
TRBV7-2	TRBD2	TRBJ2-1	-	CASSFLAGADNEQFF	TGTGCCAGCAGCTTCTTAGCGGGGGCCGACAATGAGCAGTTCTTC
TRBV6-1	-	TRBJ2-3	-	CASRRQASTDTQYF	TGTGCCAGCAGGAGACAGGCTAGCACAGATACGCAGTATTTT
TRBV5-4	TRBD1	TRBJ1-1	-	CASFFRQGGNTEAFF	TGTGCCTCATTTTTCCGACAGGGCGGGAACACTGAAGCTTTCTTT
TRBV5-6	-	TRBJ2-3	-	CASSSLGFGGTDTQYF	TGTGCCAGCAGCTCCTTGGGCTTCGGGGGCACAGATACGCAGTATTTT
TRBV4-1	TRBD2	TRBJ2-5	-	CASSQDGRLAGGETQYF	TGCGCCAGCAGCCAAGATGGACGACTAGCGGGAGGGGAGACCCAGTACTTC
TRBV18	-	TRBJ2-1	-	CASSPVAFHNEQFF	TGTGCCAGCTCACCGGTGGCTTTTCACAATGAGCAGTTCTTC
TRBV29-1	TRBD1	TRBJ1-1	-	CSVRTGLNTEAFF	TGCAGCGTCCGGACAGGGTTGAACACTGAAGCTTTCTTT
TRBV7-9	TRBD2	TRBJ2-1	-	CASSLAGTTSYNEQFF	TGTGCCAGCAGCTTAGCCGGGACTACCTCCTACAATGAGCAGTTCTTC
TRBV5-4	-	TRBJ2-7	few	CASSLWGTYSYEQYF	TGTGCCAGCAGCTTGTGGGGCACCTACTCCTACGAGCAGTACTTC
TRBV5-1	TRBD2	TRBJ2-1	-	CASASGLAGDFRNEQFF	TGCGCCAGCGCATCGGGACTAGCGGGGGATTTTCGGAATGAGCAGTTCTTC
TRBV6-5	TRBD2	TRBJ2-7	-	CASSPRGGEREQYF	TGTGCCAGCAGCCCCCGGGGGGGAGAACGCGAGCAGTACTTC
TRBV7-9	TRBD1	TRBJ1-2	-	CASSPTGAANYGYTF	TGTGCCAGCAGCCCTACAGGGGCTGCTAACTATGGCTACACCTTC
TRBV5-1	-	TRBJ1-3	-	CASSLDGRSGNTIYF	TGCGCCAGCAGCTTGGACGGTCGCTCTGGAAACACCATATATTTT
TRBV6-1	TRBD1	TRBJ1-5	-	CASSAPGTGHNQPQHF	TGTGCCAGCAGTGCCCCCGGGACAGGCCACAATCAGCCCCAGCATTTT
TRBV11-1	-	TRBJ1-2	-	CASSLAEDGGYTF	TGTGCCAGCAGCTTAGCGGAGGACGGTGGCTACACCTTC
TRBV6-1	TRBD2	TRBJ2-1	-	CASSEGLAGIYNEQFF	TGTGCCAGCAGTGAAGGGCTAGCGGGAATCTACAATGAGCAGTTCTTC
TRBV7-2	TRBD1	TRBJ1-6	-	CASSLGTGWNSPLHF	TGTGCCAGCAGCCTGGGGACAGGATGGAATTCACCCCTCCACTTT
TRBV7-8	TRBD1	TRBJ1-5	few	CASSLAEDRAQHF	TGTGCCAGCAGCTTAGCGGAGGACAGGGCCCAGCATTTT
TRBV5-5	-	TRBJ1-2	-	CASSPADGQFDSANYGYTF	TGTGCCAGCAGCCCGGCCGATGGACAGTTCGACTCCGCCAACTATGGCTACACCTTC
TRBV4-1	TRBD1	TRBJ2-1	-	CASNSDRGPYNEQFF	TGCGCCAGCAACTCCGACAGGGGACCCTACAATGAGCAGTTCTTC
TRBV19	-	TRBJ1-1	once	CASSIDRTANTEAFF	TGTGCCAGTAGTATAGACAGAACAGCCAACACTGAAGCTTTCTTT
TRBV12-3/TRBV12-4	-	TRBJ1-1	once	CASSWGGRSEAFF	TGTGCCAGCAGTTGGGGGGGCCGGTCTGAAGCTTTCTTT
TRBV5-1	TRBD2	TRBJ2-2	-	CASSPVAGTGELFF	TGCGCCAGCAGCCCGGTAGCGGGAACCGGGGAGCTGTTTTTT
TRBV2	-	TRBJ2-3	-	CASTPSVATRTDTQYF	TGTGCCAGCACCCCGTCCGTGGCCACCCGCACAGATACGCAGTATTTT
TRBV7-2	-	TRBJ1-4	-	CASSLVGGSNEKLFF	TGTGCCAGCAGCTTAGTTGGGGGGTCTAATGAAAAACTGTTTTTT
TRBV25-1	TRBD1	TRBJ2-1	once	CASSSGGSSYNEQFF	TGTGCCAGCAGTTCAGGGGGCAGCTCCTACAATGAGCAGTTCTTC
TRBV7-2	-	TRBJ1-2	-	CASSFSRGGYTF	TGTGCCAGCAGCTTCTCCCGAGGTGGCTACACCTTC
TRBV15	TRBD1	TRBJ2-7	many	CATSRENRGASYEQYF	TGTGCCACCAGCAGGGAAAACAGGGGAGCCTCCTACGAGCAGTACTTC
TRBV27	-	TRBJ1-2	-	CASSLSNSYGYTF	TGTGCCAGCAGTTTATCGAATAGCTATGGCTACACCTTC
TRBV13	TRBD2	TRBJ2-7	-	CASSLGPSGYEQYF	TGTGCCAGCAGCTTAGGCCCTAGCGGCTACGAGCAGTACTTC
TRBV3-1/TRBV3-2	-	TRBJ1-6	-	CASSQPDTYNSPLHF	TGTGCCAGCAGCCAACCCGACACGTATAATTCACCCCTCCACTTT
TRBV20-1	TRBD2	TRBJ2-5	-	CSASGLEETQYF	TGCAGTGCTAGTGGACTAGAAGAGACCCAGTACTTC
TRBV5-6	-	TRBJ2-1	-	CASSLELQRTIYNEQFF	TGTGCCAGCAGCTTAGAACTCCAAAGGACAATATACAATGAGCAGTTCTTC
TRBV3-1/TRBV3-2	TRBD2	TRBJ2-2	-	CASRGAGGGGELFF	TGTGCCAGCCGCGGGGCGGGAGGTGGCGGGGAGCTGTTTTTT
TRBV2	TRBD2	TRBJ2-3	-	CASIPGLAPTDTQYF	TGTGCCAGCATTCCGGGACTAGCGCCTACAGATACGCAGTATTTT
TRBV2	TRBD1	TRBJ2-7	once	CASGGQGGTYEQYF	TGTGCCAGCGGAGGACAGGGGGGAACCTACGAGCAGTACTTC
TRBV6-1	TRBD1	TRBJ1-1	-	CASSEPGQGPITAFF	TGTGCCAGCAGTGAACCGGGACAGGGGCCGATAACAGCTTTCTTT
TRBV10-3	-	TRBJ1-5	-	CAISEGQRNQPQHF	TGTGCCATCAGTGAGGGCCAACGCAATCAGCCCCAGCATTTT
TRBV3-1/TRBV3-2	-	TRBJ2-1	-	CASSQARYNEQFF	TGTGCCAGCAGCCAAGCCAGGTACAATGAGCAGTTCTTC
TRBV19	TRBD1	TRBJ1-4	-	CASSIFHGQGANEKLFF	TGTGCCAGTAGTATCTTCCATGGACAGGGCGCTAATGAAAAACTGTTTTTT
TRBV12-3/TRBV12-4	-	TRBJ2-7	-	CASSSGDVYEQYF	TGTGCCAGCAGTTCGGGTGATGTCTACGAGCAGTACTTC